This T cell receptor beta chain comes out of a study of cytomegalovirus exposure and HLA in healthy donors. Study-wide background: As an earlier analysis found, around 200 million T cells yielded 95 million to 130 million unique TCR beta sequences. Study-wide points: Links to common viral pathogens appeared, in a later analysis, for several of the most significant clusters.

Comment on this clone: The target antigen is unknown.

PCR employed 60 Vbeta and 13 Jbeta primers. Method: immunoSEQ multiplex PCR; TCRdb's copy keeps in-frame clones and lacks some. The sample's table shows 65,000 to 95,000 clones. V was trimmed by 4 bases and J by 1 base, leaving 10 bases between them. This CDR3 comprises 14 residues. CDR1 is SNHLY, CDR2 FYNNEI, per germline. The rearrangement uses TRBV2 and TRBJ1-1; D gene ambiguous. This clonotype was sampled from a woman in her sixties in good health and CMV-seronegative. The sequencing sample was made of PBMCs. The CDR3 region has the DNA TGTGCCAGCAGTGGGATCGGGGAGAACACTGAAGCTTTCTTT. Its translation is CASSGIGENTEAFF.